This is a list of T cell receptor beta chains from one sample in a study of T-cell memory formation after mild COVID-19. TCRdb re-analysed the 5' RACE reads in MiXCR, keeping a single row per CDR3 protein. The data hold 140,000 to 150,000 distinct CDR3 sequences, with approximately 25% observed a single time. Sequences were obtained from PBMCs or a T cell subset sorted from them (not recorded which). The receptors here all came from an adult woman who had mild COVID-19 (a few samples of this study predate the infection). Cell type and time point are not known. Both conserved end residues are part of each CDR3. The D gene is left open where the match is weak. Clone size is not always given. Where it is, it says once, few, many or a class for expanded clones.

J gene | D gene | V gene | clone size | CDR3 protein | CDR3 DNA
TRBJ2-7 | - | TRBV20-1 | few | CSARDQRRSSYEQYF | TGCAGTGCTAGAGATCAGAGACGGAGCTCCTACGAGCAGTACTTC
TRBJ1-1 | TRBD1 | TRBV24-1 | many | CATRGGGPGTEAFF | TGTGCCACCAGAGGGGGCGGGCCGGGCACTGAAGCTTTCTTT
TRBJ1-2 | - | TRBV10-3 | - | CAISESSRGDGYTF | TGTGCCATCAGTGAGTCGAGCAGGGGTGATGGCTACACCTTC
TRBJ2-5 | - | TRBV7-9 | - | CASSLGASQETQYF | TGTGCCAGCAGCTTAGGTGCGAGTCAAGAGACCCAGTACTTC
TRBJ2-2 | - | TRBV12-3/TRBV12-4 | few | CASTGAGRNTGELFF | TGTGCCAGCACCGGCGCAGGGCGGAACACCGGGGAGCTGTTTTTT
TRBJ2-1 | TRBD2 | TRBV6-1 | many | CASSHQAGANEQFF | TGTGCCAGCAGCCACCAAGCGGGAGCGAATGAGCAGTTCTTC
TRBJ1-2 | - | TRBV4-1 | - | CASSQDPGLYGYTF | TGCGCCAGCAGCCAAGATCCGGGACTCTATGGCTACACCTTC
TRBJ2-2 | - | TRBV9 | - | CASSVNGWGSGELFF | TGTGCCAGCAGCGTAAATGGGTGGGGATCCGGGGAGCTGTTTTTT
TRBJ2-7 | - | TRBV20-1 | - | CSAKGAAVNYEQYF | TGCAGTGCTAAAGGGGCAGCGGTTAACTACGAGCAGTACTTC
TRBJ2-3 | TRBD2 | TRBV2 | few | CASSSLLAGGTDTQYF | TGTGCCAGCAGTTCACTGCTAGCGGGGGGCACAGATACGCAGTATTTT
TRBJ2-2 | - | TRBV9 | - | CASSVDGAPGGELFF | TGTGCCAGCAGCGTAGATGGGGCCCCAGGAGGGGAGCTGTTTTTT
TRBJ2-6 | - | TRBV4-3 | - | CASSQDRVGANVLTF | TGCGCCAGCAGCCAAGACAGGGTCGGGGCCAACGTCCTGACTTTC
TRBJ2-1 | - | TRBV7-9 | - | CASSSRTTGDNEQFF | TGTGCCAGCAGCTCACGGACTACAGGGGACAATGAGCAGTTCTTC
TRBJ2-1 | - | TRBV9 | once | CASSVGGTDYNEQFF | TGTGCCAGCAGCGTAGGCGGGACTGACTACAATGAGCAGTTCTTC
TRBJ2-7 | TRBD2 | TRBV4-2 | few | CASSQPRDYSYEQYF | TGTGCCAGCAGCCAACCTCGGGACTACTCCTACGAGCAGTACTTC
TRBJ2-5 | - | TRBV7-6 | - | CASSYDRGETQYF | TGTGCCAGCAGCTACGACCGGGGAGAGACCCAGTACTTC
TRBJ2-7 | - | TRBV27 | few | CASSLSRDTPYEQYF | TGTGCCAGCAGTTTATCCCGGGACACGCCCTACGAGCAGTACTTC
TRBJ1-2 | TRBD1 | TRBV5-4 | few | CASSARQGRYTF | TGTGCCAGCAGCGCAAGACAGGGTCGCTACACCTTC
TRBJ1-1 | - | TRBV5-1 | few | CASSFRDLNTEAFF | TGCGCCAGCAGCTTCCGGGATTTGAACACTGAAGCTTTCTTT
TRBJ2-7 | TRBD2 | TRBV9 | - | CASSGRAGVNEQYF | TGTGCCAGCAGCGGGCGAGCGGGAGTAAACGAGCAGTACTTC
TRBJ1-2 | - | TRBV29-1 | - | CSVEGGGLGYGYTF | TGCAGCGTTGAAGGAGGGGGGCTCGGCTATGGCTACACCTTC
TRBJ1-2 | - | TRBV9 | - | CASSVGGGQGNGYTF | TGTGCCAGCAGCGTAGGAGGAGGGCAGGGGAATGGCTACACCTTC
TRBJ2-7 | - | TRBV7-6 | - | CASSLGVEYEQYF | TGTGCCAGCAGCTTAGGTGTAGAGTACGAGCAGTACTTC
TRBJ2-5 | - | TRBV4-1 | once | CASSQARRPQETQYF | TGCGCCAGCAGCCAAGCCCGCAGACCCCAAGAGACCCAGTACTTC
TRBJ2-2 | TRBD1 | TRBV4-2 | - | CASSLDRVSTGELFF | TGTGCCAGCAGCCTGGACAGGGTGTCCACCGGGGAGCTGTTTTTT
TRBJ2-5 | TRBD1 | TRBV24-1 | - | CATSDPGTGQETQYF | TGTGCCACCAGTGACCCCGGGACAGGGCAAGAGACCCAGTACTTC
TRBJ1-1 | - | TRBV7-9 | few | CASSFPAGLNTEAFF | TGTGCCAGCAGCTTCCCGGCAGGATTGAACACTGAAGCTTTCTTT
TRBJ1-2 | - | TRBV9 | few | CASSAGTPFNYGYTF | TGTGCCAGCAGCGCCGGGACACCCTTCAACTATGGCTACACCTTC
TRBJ2-7 | - | TRBV7-6 | - | CASSPIDPSYEQYF | TGTGCCAGCAGCCCGATAGACCCGTCCTACGAGCAGTACTTC
TRBJ2-7 | TRBD2 | TRBV6-2/TRBV6-3 | - | CASSFPGLVYEQYF | TGTGCCAGCAGTTTCCCGGGACTAGTCTACGAGCAGTACTTC
TRBJ2-2 | TRBD1 | TRBV6-2/TRBV6-3 | few | CASSYFGQGEGTGELFF | TGTGCCAGCAGTTACTTTGGACAGGGGGAAGGAACCGGGGAGCTGTTTTTT
TRBJ1-1 | - | TRBV25-1 | - | CASSECGGPTIGSGCHTEAFF | TGTGCCAGCAGTGAATGTGGGGGCCCGACGATCGGCTCAGGGTGTCACACTGAAGCTTTCTTT
TRBJ2-2 | - | TRBV21-1 | - | CASSTSDLPNTGELFF | TGTGCCAGCAGCACCTCCGACCTCCCGAACACCGGGGAGCTGTTTTTT
TRBJ2-5 | - | TRBV6-4 | few | CASSEHGSQETQYF | TGTGCCAGCAGTGAGCACGGGTCCCAAGAGACCCAGTACTTC
TRBJ2-5 | TRBD1 | TRBV29-1 | few | CSVEMTGHQETQYF | TGCAGCGTTGAGATGACAGGGCACCAAGAGACCCAGTACTTC
TRBJ2-7 | - | TRBV7-6 | - | CASSLEGGPSSYEQYF | TGTGCCAGCAGCTTAGAGGGAGGCCCTAGCTCCTACGAGCAGTACTTC
TRBJ1-5 | - | TRBV24-1 | few | CATSDRGGGNQPQHF | TGTGCCACCAGTGATCGGGGTGGTGGCAATCAGCCCCAGCATTTT
TRBJ2-1 | - | TRBV11-3 | - | CASSKYLSGGSPYNEQFF | TGTGCCAGCAGCAAATACCTAAGCGGAGGGTCCCCCTACAATGAGCAGTTCTTC
TRBJ1-2 | - | TRBV19 | - | CASSSPEWDLYGYTF | TGTGCCAGTAGTTCCCCCGAGTGGGACCTCTATGGCTACACCTTC
TRBJ2-5 | - | TRBV27 | few | CASSRRFSAERETQYF | TGTGCCAGCAGCCGACGATTCTCAGCGGAGCGAGAGACCCAGTACTTC
TRBJ1-5 | - | TRBV6-1 | - | CASIEHGPNQPQHF | TGTGCCAGCATAGAACATGGGCCAAATCAGCCCCAGCATTTT